The 20 T cell receptor beta chains given below trace back to one sample, sequenced in a study of blood T cell repertoires in COVID-19. Produced via immunoSEQ multiplex PCR; TCRdb's table is partial and in-frame only. The table records approximately 12,000 clones, about nine tenths of them present only once. The sample taken for sequencing was peripheral blood. These TCRs come from a woman in her 70s with active COVID-19.

This chain connects TRBV30 to TRBJ1-2; TRBD1 matches at 8 bases. Losses at the gene ends were 3 bases for V and 8 bases for J; bases not matched to a gene: 8. Germline CDR1 reads GTSNPN; CDR2 reads SVGIG (reference sequence). The CDR3 loop spans 13 amino acids. The CDR3 coding sequence is TGTGCCTGGAGACTTGACAGGGGAGGCGGCTACACCTTC. Translation: CAWRLDRGGGYTF.

The chain carries TRBV15 and TRBJ2-3; 12 bases agree with TRBD2. The trim removed 0 bases at V and 3 bases at J, leaving 7 bases unmatched. Per the germline V gene, CDR1 is LNHNV and CDR2 is YYDKDF (reference sequence). The CDR3 runs to 18 residues. The CDR3 coding sequence is TGTGCCACCAGCAGAGATCTAGCGGGAGGGTCGGCGACAGATACGCAGTATTTT. As protein: CATSRDLAGGSATDTQYF.

The genes are TRBV6-2 or TRBV6-3 and TRBJ2-2, with D tentatively TRBD2 (5 bases). The CDR3 sequence is 15 residues long. V was trimmed by 5 bases and J by 8 bases, leaving 18 bases between them. Germline assignment: CDR1 MNHEY and CDR2 SVGEGT. CDR3 in amino acids: CASSPLERVEGELFF. Written as DNA, the CDR3 is TGTGCCAGCAGTCCACTAGAACGGGTCGAAGGGGAGCTGTTTTTT.

V gene TRBV3-1 (or the pseudogene TRBV3-2) combines with J gene TRBJ2-7; 7 nucleotides match TRBD1. Per germline, CDR1 LGHDT and CDR2 YNNKEL (reference sequence). CDR3 length: 15 residues. V trimming: 3 bases; J trimming: 0 bases; junction bases outside the gene matches: 5. The CDR3 reads CASSQGQLSSYEQYF. CDR3 nucleotides: TGTGCCAGCAGCCAGGGACAGCTCAGCTCCTACGAGCAGTACTTC.

V gene TRBV27 combines with J gene TRBJ2-1; TRBD2 aligns across 8 bases. The CDR3 spans 15 residues. The V gene end was trimmed by 5 bases and the J gene end by 6 bases; junction bases not matched to a gene: 9. CDR1 and CDR2 from the germline V gene are MNHEY and SMNVEV (reference sequence). CDR3 DNA sequence: TGTGCCAGCAGTATAACTAGCGGAAAATCCAATGAGCAGTTCTTC. Its translation: CASSITSGKSNEQFF.

The chain couples TRBV2 to TRBJ2-1; D possibly corresponds to TRBD1 (6 bases). The CDR3 contains 15 residues. V gave up 5 bases and J gave up 2 bases, with 13 bases separating them. The germline CDR1 and CDR2 sequences are SNHLY and FYNNEI. The DNA of the CDR3 is TGTGCCAGCAGTCCACAGGGAATCACCTACAATGAGCAGTTCTTC. Translating gives CASSPQGITYNEQFF.

The chain is built from TRBV28 and TRBJ1-2; 12 nucleotides align to TRBD1. There are 16 residues in the CDR3. V dropped 6 bases and J dropped 4; count of bases not matched to a gene: 9. From germline, CDR1 is MDHEN and CDR2 SYDVKM. The CDR3 loop reads CASRGTGGLNGYGYTF. DNA of the CDR3: TGTGCCAGCAGAGGGACAGGGGGCCTCAATGGCTATGGCTACACCTTC.

V and J are TRBV7-3 and TRBJ2-1; TRBD2 is a possible D gene (5 bases). Trimming took off 0 bases at V and 0 bases at J, with 6 bases between the two ends. This CDR3 is 15 amino acids long. Germline assignment: CDR1 SGHTA and CDR2 FQGTGA. The CDR3, as DNA: TGTGCCAGCAGCTTAACGGGGAGCTCCTACAATGAGCAGTTCTTC. Translating it yields CASSLTGSSYNEQFF. Variable domain in full (rest from reference TRBV7-3 and TRBJ2-1): GAGVSQTPSNKVTEKGKYVELRCDPISGHTALYWYRQSLGQGPEFLIYFQGTGAADDSGLPNDRFFAVRPEGSVSTLKIQRTERGDSAVYLCASSLTGSSYNEQFFGPGTRLTVL.

The genes are TRBV28 and TRBJ2-3, with D unclear. The V gene lost 5 bases and the J gene lost 5 bases, with 11 bases spanning the gap. Germline CDR1 is MDHEN and CDR2 is SYDVKM. The CDR3 has 13 amino acids. This CDR3 reads CASSNPAQDTQYF. In DNA, the CDR3 is TGTGCCAGCAGTAACCCCGCACAAGATACGCAGTATTTT. Filled out from reference TRBV28 and TRBJ2-3, the complete variable domain reads DVKVTQSSRYLVKRTGEKVFLECVQDMDHENMFWYRQDPGLGLRLIYFSYDVKMKEKGDIPEGYSVSREKKERFSLILESASTNQTSMYLCASSNPAQDTQYFGPGTRLTVL.

The chain employs TRBV25-1 and TRBJ2-3; D gene unclear. This CDR3 spans 14 amino acids. V was clipped by 4 bases and J by 0 bases, with 8 bases between them. Germline V CDR1 and CDR2: MGHDK, SYGVNS. The CDR3 DNA sequence: TGTGCCAGCAGTGTTGCGAAAAGCACAGATACGCAGTATTTT. Residues: CASSVAKSTDTQYF. Looking up the rest from reference TRBV25-1 and TRBJ2-3 gives the full variable domain: EADIYQTPRYLVIGTGKKITLECSQTMGHDKMYWYQQDPGMELHLIHYSYGVNSTEKGDLSSESTVSRIRTEHFPLTLESARPSHTSQYLCASSVAKSTDTQYFGPGTRLTVL.

This chain uses TRBV7-9 with TRBJ2-3, with TRBD2 matching over 10 bases. CDR1 is SEHNR and CDR2 is FQNEAQ in the germline V gene (reference sequence). Losses at the gene ends were 5 bases for V and 1 base for J; bases not matched to a gene: 6. This CDR3 contains 16 residues. The DNA for the CDR3 is TGTGCCAGCAGCCGTACCGGGACTAGCGGCACAGATACGCAGTATTTT. It codes for CASSRTGTSGTDTQYF.

The gene calls are TRBV5-1 and TRBJ2-3; 9 bases are a match to TRBD2. Germline CDR1 SGHRS, CDR2 YFSETQ. CDR3 length equals 16 residues. V dropped 4 bases and J dropped 0; count of bases not matched to a gene: 6. The CDR3 nucleotides read TGCGCCAGCAGCCTCGGGACTAGCTGGAGCACAGATACGCAGTATTTT. This gives the protein CASSLGTSWSTDTQYF.

This clone was picked up a small number of times. The J gene is TRBJ2-7, the V gene TRBV6-1, with 7 bases lining up with TRBD1. Trimming at V came to 1 base and at J to 3 bases, leaving 3 bases not matched to a gene. In germline, CDR1 is MNHNS, CDR2 SASEGT. CDR3 size: 14 residues. CDR3 nucleotides: TGTGCCAGCAGTGAAGACAGGGGTCTCTACGAGCAGTACTTC. Amino acids: CASSEDRGLYEQYF.

In DNA, the CDR3 is TGTGCCAGTAGCTGGACAGGGGGTGGGAGTAACACCGGGGAGCTGTTTTTT. Amino acids: CASSWTGGGSNTGELFF. The genes are TRBV19 and TRBJ2-2, with TRBD1 identical over 10 bases. The CDR3 covers 17 residues. The germline gives CDR1 LNHDA, CDR2 SQIVND (reference sequence). V lost 6 bases to trimming and J lost 2 bases; unmatched junction nucleotides: 9.

J is TRBJ2-1 and V is TRBV18, with 8 bases aligning to TRBD2. CDR1 KGHSH and CDR2 LQKENI come from the germline V gene. The CDR3 length is 16 residues. Trimming at V came to 2 bases and at J to 6 bases, leaving 9 bases not matched to a gene. The CDR3 DNA is TGTGCCAGCTCACCAACCAGAACGGGAGGGGCCAATGAGCAGTTCTTC. This translates into CASSPTRTGGANEQFF.

This clone is termed medium-sized (0.01 to 0.1%). The chain couples TRBV7-2 to TRBJ2-7; 15 bases are shared with TRBD2. Germline assignment: CDR1 SGHTA and CDR2 FQGNSA. The CDR3 extends over 15 amino acids. After removal of 1 base from V and 7 bases from J, the junction contained 2 bases not matched to a gene. The CDR3: CASSLGTSGRDEQYF. For the CDR3, the DNA is TGTGCCAGCAGCTTAGGGACTAGCGGGAGGGATGAGCAGTACTTC. The full variable domain, in which reference TRBV7-2 and TRBJ2-7 provide the parts outside the CDR3, is GAGVSQSPSNKVTEKGKDVELRCDPISGHTALYWYRQSLGQGLEFLIYFQGNSAPDKSGLPSDRFSAERTGGSVSTLTIQRTQQEDSAVYLCASSLGTSGRDEQYFGPGTRLTVT.

The chain combines TRBV5-1 with TRBJ2-1; D unresolved. CDR1 SGHRS and CDR2 YFSETQ come from the germline V gene. V dropped 3 bases and J dropped 7 bases, with 14 bases sitting between them. The CDR3 is 14 amino acids. In nucleotides, the CDR3 is TGCGCCAGCAGCTCTACCCCCCCTTCGAATGAGCAGTTCTTC. Its translation is CASSSTPPSNEQFF.

The chain has TRBV4-3 and TRBJ2-4; D perhaps matches TRBD2 (7 bases). Between the trimmed V and J ends, which lost 2 bases and 0 bases, there was a span of 26 bases. In germline, CDR1 is LGHNA, CDR2 YSLEER. The CDR3 is 21 residues long. The DNA of the CDR3 is TGCGCCAGCAGCCAATCAACAGGGCTCGTGGCGGGAGAAATAGCCAAAAACATTCAGTACTTC. It codes for CASSQSTGLVAGEIAKNIQYF.

The genes are TRBV27 and TRBJ1-5, with a tentative D call TRBD1 (5 bases). Trimming took 1 base from V and 5 from J, leaving 9 bases between them. Per germline, CDR1 MNHEY and CDR2 SMNVEV (reference sequence). The CDR3 consists of 14 residues. The CDR3 nucleotides read TGTGCCAGCAGTTTATGGGGGGGGGATCAGCCCCAGCATTTT. Amino acids: CASSLWGGDQPQHF.

The chain recombines TRBV6-1 with TRBJ1-2; D remains ambiguous. This CDR3 is 13 amino acids long. Germline values: CDR1 MNHNS, CDR2 SASEGT. Trimming removed 2 bases from V and 4 bases from J, with 8 bases in between. The CDR3 loop reads CASSENGIYGYTF. CDR3 DNA: TGTGCCAGCAGTGAAAACGGGATCTATGGCTACACCTTC.